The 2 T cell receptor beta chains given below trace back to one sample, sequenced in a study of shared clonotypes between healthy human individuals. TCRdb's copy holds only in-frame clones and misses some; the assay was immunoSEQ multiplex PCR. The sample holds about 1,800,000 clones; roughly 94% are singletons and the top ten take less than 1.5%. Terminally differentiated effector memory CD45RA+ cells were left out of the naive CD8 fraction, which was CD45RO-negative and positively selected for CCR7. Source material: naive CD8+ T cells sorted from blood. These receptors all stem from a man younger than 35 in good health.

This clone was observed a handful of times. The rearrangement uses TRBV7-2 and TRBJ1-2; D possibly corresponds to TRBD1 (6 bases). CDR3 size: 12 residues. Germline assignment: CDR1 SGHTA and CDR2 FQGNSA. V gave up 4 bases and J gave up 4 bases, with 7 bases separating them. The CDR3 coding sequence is TGTGCCAGCAGCTCGGACAGCTATGGCTACACCTTC. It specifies CASSSDSYGYTF.

The CDR3: CASSKDRGRTGELFF. CDR3 in DNA: TGTGCCAGCAGTAAAGACAGGGGACGGACCGGGGAGCTGTTTTTT. The chain is built from TRBV6-5 and TRBJ2-2; TRBD1 agrees at 8 bases. The germline gives CDR1 MNHEY, CDR2 SVGAGI. The CDR3 extends over 15 amino acids. With V trimmed by 5 bases and J by 5 bases, 7 bases remained unmatched.